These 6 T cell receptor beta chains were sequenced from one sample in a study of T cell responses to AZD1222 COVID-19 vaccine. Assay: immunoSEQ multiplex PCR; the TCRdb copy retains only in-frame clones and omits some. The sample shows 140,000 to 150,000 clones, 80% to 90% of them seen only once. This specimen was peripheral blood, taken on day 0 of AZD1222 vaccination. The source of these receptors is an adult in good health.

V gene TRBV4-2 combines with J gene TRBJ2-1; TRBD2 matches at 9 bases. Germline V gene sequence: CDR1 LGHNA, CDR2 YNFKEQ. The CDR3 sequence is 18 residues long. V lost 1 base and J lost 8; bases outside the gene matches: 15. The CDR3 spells CASSQAAPAGGFSHEQFF. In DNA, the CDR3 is TGTGCCAGCAGCCAAGCCGCCCCCGCGGGAGGGTTTAGCCATGAGCAGTTCTTC.

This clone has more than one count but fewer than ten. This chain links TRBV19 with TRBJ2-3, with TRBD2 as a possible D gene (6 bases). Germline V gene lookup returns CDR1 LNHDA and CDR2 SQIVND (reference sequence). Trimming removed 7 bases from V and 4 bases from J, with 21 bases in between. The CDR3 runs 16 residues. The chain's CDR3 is CASTPWASELADTQYF. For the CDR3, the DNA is TGTGCCAGTACCCCTTGGGCTAGCGAATTGGCAGATACGCAGTATTTT.

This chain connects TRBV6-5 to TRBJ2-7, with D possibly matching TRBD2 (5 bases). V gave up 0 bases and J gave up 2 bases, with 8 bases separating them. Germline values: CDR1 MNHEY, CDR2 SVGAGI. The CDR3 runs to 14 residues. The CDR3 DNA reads TGTGCCAGCAGTTACTCAGAGGGAACCTACGAGCAGTACTTC. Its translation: CASSYSEGTYEQYF.

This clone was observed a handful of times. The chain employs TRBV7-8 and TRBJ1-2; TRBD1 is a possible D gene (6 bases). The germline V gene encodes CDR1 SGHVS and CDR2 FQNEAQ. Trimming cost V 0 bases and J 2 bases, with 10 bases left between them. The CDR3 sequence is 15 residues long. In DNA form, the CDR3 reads TGTGCCAGCAGCTTAGCGGGACAAATAAACTATGGCTACACCTTC. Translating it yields CASSLAGQINYGYTF.

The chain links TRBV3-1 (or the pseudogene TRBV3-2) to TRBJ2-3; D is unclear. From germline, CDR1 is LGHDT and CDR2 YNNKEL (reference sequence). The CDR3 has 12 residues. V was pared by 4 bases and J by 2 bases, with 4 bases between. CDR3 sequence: CASSRITDTQYF. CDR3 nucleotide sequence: TGTGCCAGCAGCCGAATCACAGATACGCAGTATTTT.

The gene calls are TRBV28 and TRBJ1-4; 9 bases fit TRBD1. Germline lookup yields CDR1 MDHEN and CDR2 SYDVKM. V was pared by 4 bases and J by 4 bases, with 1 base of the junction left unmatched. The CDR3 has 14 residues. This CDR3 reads CASSSGQGNEKLFF. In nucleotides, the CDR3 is TGTGCCAGCAGTTCGGGACAGGGTAATGAAAAACTGTTTTTT.